This TCR beta chain came from a study of T-cell memory formation after mild COVID-19. This clonotype was found many times. Trimming took 5 bases from V and 0 from J, leaving 14 bases between them. CDR3 length: 15 residues. Per germline, CDR1 SEHNR and CDR2 FQNEAQ (reference sequence). TCRdb re-called the 5' RACE reads through MiXCR, storing one row per CDR3 protein. Of under 650,000 distinct CDR3 sequences in the sample, roughly 17% were seen once. The TCR originated in an adult woman who had mild COVID-19 (a few samples of this study predate the infection). Cell type and time point are not known. The chain couples TRBV7-9 to TRBJ2-7; D may be TRBD2 (5 bases). The sequencing sample was made of PBMCs or a T cell subset sorted from them (not recorded which). CDR3 coding DNA: TGTGCCAGCAGCCTAGGAGGTGTAGGCTCCTACGAGCAGTACTTC. It specifies CASSLGGVGSYEQYF.